This T cell receptor (beta chain) stems from a study of PD-1 blockade in mismatch repair-deficient tumors. The repertoire was sequenced with immunoSEQ multiplex PCR; TCRdb's copy has only in-frame clones and lacks some. The data contain about 120,000 clones, about 88% of them singletons. This clone was seen once. The CDR3 is made up of 13 amino acids. Trimming took off 3 bases at V and 5 bases at J, with 8 bases between the two ends. Looked up from germline, CDR1 is MNHEY and CDR2 is SMNVEV (reference sequence). The sequence was collected from an adult with mismatch repair-deficient cancer. Sequenced material: peripheral blood, taken 44 weeks after starting pembrolizumab. The chain is built from TRBV27 and TRBJ2-1; no reliable D call. The CDR3 coding sequence is TGTGCCAGCAGTTTGGGGTCTAACAATGAGCAGTTCTTC. It translates to CASSLGSNNEQFF.